This T cell receptor (beta chain) emerged from a study of cytomegalovirus exposure and HLA in healthy donors. Broader study findings: According to a later analysis, most TCR beta chains associated with CMV appeared HLA-restricted. The authors later found HLA-associated TCR beta chains more clonally expanded than equally common others. Across donors, most TCRs were seen rarely, yet some public ones were widespread.

This CDR3 is 14 amino acids long. The germline V gene encodes CDR1 MNHNS and CDR2 SASEGT. Trimming left V 6 bases short and J 0 bases short, with 11 bases between. It was with 60 Vbeta and 13 Jbeta primers that the PCR ran. Generated by immunoSEQ multiplex PCR, the TCRdb table keeps only in-frame clones and is missing some. This table has some 100,000 clones, 76% appearing once. Regarding this clone: Its target is unknown.

Donors counted as nominally healthy when sampled, yet unrecorded immune exposures were likely. What was sequenced was PBMCs. The chain carries TRBV6-1 and TRBJ1-1; D is uncertain. The receptor was isolated from a woman aged 50 to 60 in good health and CMV-seropositive. The CDR3: CASSRHRMNTEAFF. The DNA of the CDR3 is TGTGCCAGCAGCCGACACCGCATGAACACTGAAGCTTTCTTT.